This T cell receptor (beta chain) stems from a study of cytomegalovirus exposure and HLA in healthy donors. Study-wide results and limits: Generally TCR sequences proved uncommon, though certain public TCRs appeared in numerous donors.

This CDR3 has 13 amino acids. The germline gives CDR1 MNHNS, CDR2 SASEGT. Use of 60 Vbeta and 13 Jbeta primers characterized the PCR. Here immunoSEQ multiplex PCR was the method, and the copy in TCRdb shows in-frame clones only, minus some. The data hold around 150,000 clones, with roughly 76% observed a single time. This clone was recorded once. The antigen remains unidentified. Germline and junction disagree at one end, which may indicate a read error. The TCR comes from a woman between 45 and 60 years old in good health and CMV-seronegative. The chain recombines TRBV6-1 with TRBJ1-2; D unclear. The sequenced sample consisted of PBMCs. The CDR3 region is CASRDTDYYGYTF. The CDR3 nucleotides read TGTGCCAGCCGTGACACTGATTACTATGGCTACACCTTC.